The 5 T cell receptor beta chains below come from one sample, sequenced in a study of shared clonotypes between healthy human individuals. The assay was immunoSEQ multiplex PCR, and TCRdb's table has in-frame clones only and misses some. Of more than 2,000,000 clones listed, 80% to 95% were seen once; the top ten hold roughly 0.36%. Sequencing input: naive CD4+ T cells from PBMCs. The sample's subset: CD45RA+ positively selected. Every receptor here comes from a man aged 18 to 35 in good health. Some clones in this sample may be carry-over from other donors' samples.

CDR3 DNA sequence: TGCGCCAGCAGCCGGACTGACGGGAGAGGTAAAGAGACCCAGTACTTC. It encodes CASSRTDGRGKETQYF. V is TRBV5-1 and J is TRBJ2-5; D may be TRBD2 (6 bases). The CDR3 contains 16 residues. Germline CDR1 is SGHRS and CDR2 is YFSETQ. Trimming removed 4 bases from V and 3 bases from J, with 19 bases in between.

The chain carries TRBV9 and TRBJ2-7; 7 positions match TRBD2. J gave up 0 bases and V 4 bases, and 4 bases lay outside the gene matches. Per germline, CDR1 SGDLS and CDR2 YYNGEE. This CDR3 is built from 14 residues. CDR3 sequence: CASSPASGSYEQYF. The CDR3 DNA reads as TGTGCCAGCAGCCCAGCTAGCGGCTCCTACGAGCAGTACTTC.

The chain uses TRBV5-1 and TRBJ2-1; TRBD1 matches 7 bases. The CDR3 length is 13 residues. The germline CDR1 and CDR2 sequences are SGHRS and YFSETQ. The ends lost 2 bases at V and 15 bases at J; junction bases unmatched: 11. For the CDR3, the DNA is TGCGCCAGCAGCTTTGGGACAGCCTCCCCTGGGTTCTTC. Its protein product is CASSFGTASPGFF.

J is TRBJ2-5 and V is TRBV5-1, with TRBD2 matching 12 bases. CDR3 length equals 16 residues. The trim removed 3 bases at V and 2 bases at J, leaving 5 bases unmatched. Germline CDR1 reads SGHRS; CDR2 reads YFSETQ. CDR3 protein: CASSSGLAGPQETQYF. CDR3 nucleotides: TGCGCCAGCAGCTCCGGACTAGCGGGACCACAAGAGACCCAGTACTTC. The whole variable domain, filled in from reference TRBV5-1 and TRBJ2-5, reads KAGVTQTPRYLIKTRGQQVTLSCSPISGHRSVSWYQQTPGQGLQFLFEYFSETQRNKGNFPGRFSGRQFSNSRSEMNVSTLELGDSALYLCASSSGLAGPQETQYFGPGTRLLVL.

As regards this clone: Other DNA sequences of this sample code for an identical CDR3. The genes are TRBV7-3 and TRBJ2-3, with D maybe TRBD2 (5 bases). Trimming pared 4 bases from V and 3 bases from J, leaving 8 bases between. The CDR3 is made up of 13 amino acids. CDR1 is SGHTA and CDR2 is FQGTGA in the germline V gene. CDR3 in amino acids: CASSSEGTDTQYF. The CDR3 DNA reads TGTGCCAGCAGCTCCGAGGGTACAGATACGCAGTATTTT.